This record concerns one TCR beta chain sequence. Its antigen is not identified. Profiled with immunoSEQ multiplex PCR; TCRdb holds only in-frame clones, not every one. The data contain roughly 200,000 clones, about 89% of them singletons. It was the approximately 120-subject validation cohort, separate from the approximately 700-subject first cohort, to which the donors belonged. Trimming removed 5 bases from V and 7 bases from J, with 17 bases in between. This CDR3 is 15 amino acids long. CDR1 and CDR2 from the germline V gene are SGHAT and FQNNGV. The source of the sample is a study of cytomegalovirus exposure and HLA in healthy donors. Study results and caveats: TCR sequences were mostly rare, though some public TCRs occurred in many donors. High specificity and sensitivity for cytomegalovirus status were reported for the classifier. Testing in vitro showed a few CMV-associated chains specific for CMV antigens.

The chain uses TRBV11-2 and TRBJ1-4, with D perhaps matching TRBD1 (6 bases). The sample taken for sequencing was PBMCs. The sequence was obtained from a man aged 30 to 39 in good health and CMV-seropositive. The CDR3 loop is CASSPSTGRGEKLFF. The DNA for the CDR3 is TGTGCCAGCAGCCCCTCGACAGGAAGAGGTGAAAAACTGTTTTTT.